This TCR beta chain came from a study of blood T cells in healthy people across ages (dated by TCRdb to about 2015). In the study overall: In model experiments, template switching captured about one uniquely barcoded TCR beta cDNA molecule for every two T cells. Using deep sequencing normalized with unique cDNA molecular identifiers, the study measured how TCR beta repertoire diversity changes with age. The donors were split into four age groups: young (average 16 years), middle-aged (around 37), aged (roughly 68) and long-lived (under 85). Donors of different ages were randomly distributed across sequencing lanes to avoid experimental bias. Two additional independent replicas of 1 million unique cDNA reads from the same blood draw were analyzed for two donors (one aged 18 to 30 and one aged 80 or older).

Study-wide findings and limitations: Because donor CMV infection status was unknown, age-related changes in expanded clonotypes were potentially confounded. As age increased, observed TCR beta diversity per million T cells dropped in a roughly linear way, and a significant reduction was already evident by age 40. Because profiling used bulk unsorted PBMCs, naive and antigen-experienced compartments could not be compared conclusively. The long-lived group showed more naive CD4+ T cells, fewer expanded clones and increased TCR diversity than the aged group, suggesting age selection. Estimates of total diversity based on one million sequenced T cells were regarded as lower bounds and as underestimates. There was a strong correlation between observed TCR beta diversity and the percentage of naive T cells measured by flow cytometry.

Systemically healthy Caucasian individuals from Russia, approximately 39 in total and aged roughly 6 to 100 years, were included as donors. Each donor gave about 10 milliliters of peripheral blood, drawn into EDTA-treated Vacutainer tubes. Ficoll-Paque density-gradient centrifugation was used to isolate PBMCs, with at least 6.5 million per sample. Total RNA was extracted from PBMCs with Trizol reagent, with at least 5 micrograms obtained per sample. The percentages of naive CD45RAhigh/CD27high T cells were determined by flow cytometry on a PBMC aliquot from every donor. In the case of this clonotype: Its target antigen remains unknown. Per-base qualities were not stored, and no clone one base away is much larger.

Library construction relied on 5' RACE. Instrument used: Illumina HiSeq 2500. A second about 7 to 11 cycle PCR used a sample-barcoded 5' primer and a J-beta primer mix. Each TCR beta cDNA molecule received a unique molecular identifier from a template-switch 5' adaptor carrying 12 random nucleotides. Each sample yielded at least 2.5 million CDR3-containing paired-end reads. First-strand cDNA was synthesized from all RNA with the Mint cDNA synthesis kit, primed by a TRBC-specific oligonucleotide. Following uracil-DNA glycosylase treatment, all cDNA underwent a first 18-cycle PCR with the universal primers M1SS and BC2_uni_R. Regarding the original processing steps: Each sample was normalized by randomly selecting 1 million high-quality reads, each carrying a distinct molecular identifier. Reads with shared molecular identifiers were discarded instead of being binned into consensus sequences. MiTCR, with a Q25 quality threshold and the strictest error-elimination algorithm, was used for CDR3 identification, clonotype clustering and error correction. Lower-bound total TCR beta diversity was estimated with a nonparametric unseen species model using Euler transformation. TCRdb itself trimmed the public reads at Q25 with fastp, ran MiXCR and retained productive beta chains. Identical CDR3 protein sequences are pooled into one entry, listed with their most common genes and DNA. The V and J calls and clone size are TCRdb's, not the authors'. A total of about a million distinct CDR3 sequences appear in this sample, roughly half of them only once. Jointly, the top ten make up about a fifth of the sample.

The CDR3 starts with the cysteine, ends with the phenylalanine, and has 12 residues. Only the CDR3 part of the read is kept: 36 bases, read in frame from the first base. Between the V and J ends, shortened by 3 bases and 7 bases respectively, the junction contains 9 bases. The sample taken for sequencing was blood. This sequence originates from a woman aged 60-70 years in good health. The V and J segments used are TRBV12-3 or TRBV12-4 and TRBJ1-2; no D gene is confidently identified. The CDR3 amino acid sequence is: CASSFTGRGYTF. The nucleotides read TGTGCCAGCAGTTTTACGGGCCGTGGCTACACCTTC.